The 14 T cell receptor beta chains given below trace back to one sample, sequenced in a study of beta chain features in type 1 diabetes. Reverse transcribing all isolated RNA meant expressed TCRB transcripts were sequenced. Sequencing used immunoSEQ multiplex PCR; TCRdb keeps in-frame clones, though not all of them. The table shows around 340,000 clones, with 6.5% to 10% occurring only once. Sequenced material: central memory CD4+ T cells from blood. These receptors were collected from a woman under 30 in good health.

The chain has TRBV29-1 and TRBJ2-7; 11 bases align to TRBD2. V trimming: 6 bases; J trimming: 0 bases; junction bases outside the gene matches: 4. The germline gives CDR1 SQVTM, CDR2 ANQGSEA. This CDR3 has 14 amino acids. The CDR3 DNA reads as TGCAGCGTCGCTACTAGCGGGAGCTCCTACGAGCAGTACTTC. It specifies CSVATSGSSYEQYF.

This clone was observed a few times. CDR3 in DNA: TGTGCCAGCAGTGCCCACCTCGGGACAGATACGCAGTATTTT. It translates to CASSAHLGTDTQYF. The chain joins TRBV2 to TRBJ2-3, with no clear D. Between the trimmed V and J ends, which lost 4 bases and 3 bases, there was a span of 11 bases. Germline CDR1 reads SNHLY; CDR2 reads FYNNEI. CDR3 size: 14 residues.

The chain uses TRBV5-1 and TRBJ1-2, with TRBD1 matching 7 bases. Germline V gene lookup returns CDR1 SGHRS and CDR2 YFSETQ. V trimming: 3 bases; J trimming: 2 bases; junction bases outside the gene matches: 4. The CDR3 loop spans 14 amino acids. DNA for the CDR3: TGCGCCAGCAGCTCCGGGACAGCAAACTATGGCTACACCTTC. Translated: CASSSGTANYGYTF. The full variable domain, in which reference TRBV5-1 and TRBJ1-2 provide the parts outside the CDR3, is KAGVTQTPRYLIKTRGQQVTLSCSPISGHRSVSWYQQTPGQGLQFLFEYFSETQRNKGNFPGRFSGRQFSNSRSEMNVSTLELGDSALYLCASSSGTANYGYTFGSGTRLTVV.

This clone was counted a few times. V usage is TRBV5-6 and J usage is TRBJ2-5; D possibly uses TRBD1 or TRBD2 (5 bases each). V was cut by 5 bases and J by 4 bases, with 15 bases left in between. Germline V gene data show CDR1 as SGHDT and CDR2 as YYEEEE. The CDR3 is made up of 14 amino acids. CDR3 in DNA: TGTGCCAGCAGTTGGGACCCCAAGGGAGAGACCCAGTACTTC. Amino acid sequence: CASSWDPKGETQYF.

Written as DNA, the CDR3 is TGTGCCAGCAGCTTGGGAACAGGGTTCATTTACAATGAGCAGTTCTTC. Translated, it gives CASSLGTGFIYNEQFF. The V and J genes are TRBV5-8 and TRBJ2-1, with D possibly matching TRBD1 (6 bases). Germline CDR1 is SGHTS and CDR2 is YDEGEE. This CDR3 comprises 16 residues. The germline V and J ends were trimmed by 0 bases and 4 bases, with 14 bases remaining between them.

CDR3 coding DNA: TGTGCCAGCAGCTCTATCGAGAGGAACTATGGCTACACCTTC. The encoded protein is CASSSIERNYGYTF. The V and J genes are TRBV7-2 and TRBJ1-2; D is unclear. Trimming stripped 4 bases from V and 2 bases from J, with 11 bases between. The germline V gene has CDR1 SGHTA and CDR2 FQGNSA. CDR3 size: 14 residues.

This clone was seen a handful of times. The CDR3 nucleotides are TGTGCCAGCAGCTTACAGGGGGCCTACGAGCAGTACTTC. Encoded protein: CASSLQGAYEQYF. The chain uses TRBV7-2 and TRBJ2-5, with 7 bases lining up with TRBD1. The DNA matches TRBJ2-7 better at its end, which makes the J call doubtful. CDR3 length equals 13 residues. Germline V lookup: CDR1 SGHTA, CDR2 FQGNSA.

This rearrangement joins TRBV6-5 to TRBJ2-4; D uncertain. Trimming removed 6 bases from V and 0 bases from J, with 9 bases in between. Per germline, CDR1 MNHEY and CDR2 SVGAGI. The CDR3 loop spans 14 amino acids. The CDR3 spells CASSTQIAKNIQYF. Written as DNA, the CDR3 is TGTGCCAGCAGCACCCAAATAGCCAAAAACATTCAGTACTTC.

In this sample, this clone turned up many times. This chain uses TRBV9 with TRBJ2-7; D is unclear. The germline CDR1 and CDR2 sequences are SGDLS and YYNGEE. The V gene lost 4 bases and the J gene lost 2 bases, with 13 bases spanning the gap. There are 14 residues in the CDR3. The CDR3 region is CASSPTNVPYEQYF. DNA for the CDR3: TGTGCCAGCAGCCCTACCAACGTCCCCTACGAGCAGTACTTC.

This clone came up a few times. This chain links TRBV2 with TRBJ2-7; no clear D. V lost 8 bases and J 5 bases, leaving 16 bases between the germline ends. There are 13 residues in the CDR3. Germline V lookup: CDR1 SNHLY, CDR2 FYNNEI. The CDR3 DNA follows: TGTGCCAGCCAATCTAAGTTCTTCGACGAGCAGTACTTC. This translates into CASQSKFFDEQYF.

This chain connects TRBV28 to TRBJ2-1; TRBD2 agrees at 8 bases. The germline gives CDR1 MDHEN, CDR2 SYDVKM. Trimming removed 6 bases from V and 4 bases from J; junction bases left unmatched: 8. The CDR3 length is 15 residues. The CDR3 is CASRLAGQPYNEQFF. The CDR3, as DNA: TGTGCCAGCAGGTTAGCGGGACAACCGTACAATGAGCAGTTCTTC. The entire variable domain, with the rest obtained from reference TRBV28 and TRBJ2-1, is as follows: DVKVTQSSRYLVKRTGEKVFLECVQDMDHENMFWYRQDPGLGLRLIYFSYDVKMKEKGDIPEGYSVSREKKERFSLILESASTNQTSMYLCASRLAGQPYNEQFFGPGTRLTVL.

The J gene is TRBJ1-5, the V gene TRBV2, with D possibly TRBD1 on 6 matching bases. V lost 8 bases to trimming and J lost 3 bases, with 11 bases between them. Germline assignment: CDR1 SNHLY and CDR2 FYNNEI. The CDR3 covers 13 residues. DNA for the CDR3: TGTGCCAGCCTCCGGGACATCAATCAGCCCCAGCATTTT. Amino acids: CASLRDINQPQHF.

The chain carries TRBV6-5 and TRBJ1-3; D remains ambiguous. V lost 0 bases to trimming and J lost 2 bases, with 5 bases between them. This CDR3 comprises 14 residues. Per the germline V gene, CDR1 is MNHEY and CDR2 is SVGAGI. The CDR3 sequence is CASSYSFTGNTIYF. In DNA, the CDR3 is TGTGCCAGCAGTTACTCTTTTACTGGAAACACCATATATTTT.

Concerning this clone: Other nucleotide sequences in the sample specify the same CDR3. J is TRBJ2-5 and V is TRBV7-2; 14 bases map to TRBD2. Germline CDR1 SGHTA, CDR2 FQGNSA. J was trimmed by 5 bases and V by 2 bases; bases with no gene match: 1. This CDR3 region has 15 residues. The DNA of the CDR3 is TGTGCCAGCAGCTTAAGACTAGCGGGAGGGGAGACCCAGTACTTC. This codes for CASSLRLAGGETQYF.